The 30 T cell receptor beta chains below all came from one sample that was sequenced in a study of post-analysis software for immune sequencing data. Study-wide results and limits: A few TRBV segments occurring more often in patients than controls included TRBV5-6, TRBV5-1 and TRBV20-1.

Each TCR beta cDNA library carried unique molecular identifiers. TCRdb analysed the PCR reads with MiXCR anew, one entry per CDR3 protein. The sample holds a few hundred thousand distinct CDR3 sequences, approximately 34% seen once. No antigen has been identified for these receptors. The sequenced sample was blood. Receptors originate from a girl aged 5 to 17 with multiple sclerosis.

This clonotype was found many times. This sequence joins TRBV12-3 or TRBV12-4 and TRBJ2-1; 7 bases fit TRBD2. The CDR3 is 13 amino acids. The V gene end was trimmed by 5 bases and the J gene end by 5 bases; junction bases not matched to a gene: 3. CDR3 protein: CASSLGLDNEQFF. CDR3 coding DNA: TGTGCCAGCAGTCTCGGACTAGACAATGAGCAGTTCTTC.

This clonotype was counted between two and nine times. Its ends do not fully match the called genes, so a read error is possible. The V and J genes are TRBV7-2 and TRBJ1-6; no reliable D call. The CDR3 loop spans 17 amino acids. Germline V lookup: CDR1 SGHTA, CDR2 FQGNSA. The CDR3 nucleotides read TGTGCCAGCAGCGCGGGTCCACGTGAGGCACCACATTCACCCCCCCACTTT. Residues: CASSAGPREAPHSPPHF.

V gene TRBV4-1 combines with J gene TRBJ1-3; 11 bases are shared with TRBD1. Looked up from germline, CDR1 is MGHRA and CDR2 is YSYEKL. V gave up 0 bases and J gave up 4 bases; unmatched junction bases: 5. The CDR3 loop spans 17 amino acids. The CDR3 DNA reads TGCGCCAGCAGCCAAGAAGGACAGGGGGCGTACGGAAACACCATATATTTT. Translation gives CASSQEGQGAYGNTIYF.

This sequence joins TRBV5-1 and TRBJ2-6; a weak D match, TRBD2 (5 bases). The CDR3 extends over 20 amino acids. Per the germline V gene, CDR1 is SGHRS and CDR2 is YFSETQ. Trimming took off 0 bases at V and 1 base at J, with 20 bases between the two ends. The CDR3 nucleotides read TGCGCCAGCAGCTTGGAAGGCAGCTATGCGAGGGTATCTGGGGCCAACGTCCTGACTTTC. Amino acid sequence: CASSLEGSYARVSGANVLTF.

This clonotype showed up just a few times. The V call is TRBV4-2, the J call TRBJ2-2; 13 bases align to TRBD2. CDR3 length equals 20 residues. V lost 1 base, J lost 0 bases, and 8 bases stayed unmatched. Germline CDR1 LGHNA, CDR2 YNFKEQ. In nucleotides, the CDR3 is TGTGCCAGCAGCCAAGGTCATGGACTAGCGGGGGAGACGAACACCGGGGAGCTGTTTTTT. Translating gives CASSQGHGLAGETNTGELFF.

This clonotype was found once. V usage is TRBV12-3 or TRBV12-4 and J usage is TRBJ1-2, with D perhaps TRBD1 (6 bases). V was clipped by 7 bases and J by 4 bases, with 13 bases between them. There are 13 residues in the CDR3. The CDR3: CASTSGTPYGYTF. CDR3 in DNA: TGTGCCAGCACTTCCGGGACACCCTATGGCTACACCTTC.

This clonotype was observed once. The chain joins TRBV15 to TRBJ1-5; D may be TRBD1 (6 bases). V was trimmed by 0 bases and J by 7 bases, leaving 13 bases between them. The CDR3 is made up of 15 amino acids. CDR1 is LNHNV, CDR2 YYDKDF, per germline (reference sequence). This CDR3 reads CATSREGGKGQPQHF. CDR3 bases: TGTGCCACCAGCAGAGAAGGGGGGAAGGGACAGCCCCAGCATTTT.

This sequence joins TRBV6-1 and TRBJ2-3; the match to TRBD2 covers 14 bases. With 6 bases clipped from V and 0 bases from J, the junction kept 5 bases outside the gene matches. The V gene's germline CDR1 is MNHNS and CDR2 SASEGT. This CDR3 comprises 17 residues. DNA of the CDR3: TGTGCCAGCAGAAGACTAGCGGGAGGGCCGAGCACAGATACGCAGTATTTT. Its protein product is CASRRLAGGPSTDTQYF.

This sequence joins TRBV2 and TRBJ2-5; no clear D. Germline V gene sequence: CDR1 SNHLY, CDR2 FYNNEI. Trimming shortened V by 4 bases and J by 2 bases, and 8 bases separated the two germline ends. The CDR3 is 13 amino acids. The CDR3 sequence: CASSVSRQETQYF. The CDR3 DNA reads as TGTGCCAGCAGTGTCTCGCGGCAAGAGACCCAGTACTTC.

There are many counts of this clonotype. This chain connects TRBV5-5 to TRBJ2-5; 9 bases match TRBD2. CDR1 SGHKS and CDR2 YYEKEE come from the germline V gene (reference sequence). CDR3 length: 17 amino acids. V trimming: 1 base; J trimming: 3 bases; junction bases outside the gene matches: 10. The CDR3 spells CASSLLGSGGREETQYF. The CDR3 DNA follows: TGTGCCAGCAGCTTGCTCGGTAGCGGGGGCCGTGAAGAGACCCAGTACTTC.

This clonotype was found a few times. This may be a read error, as it is one base from a much larger clone. The chain combines TRBV10-3 with TRBJ2-1; 8 bases agree with TRBD2. The germline gives CDR1 ENHRY, CDR2 SYGVKD. This CDR3 spans 15 amino acids. Trimming at V came to 4 bases and at J to 7 bases, leaving 9 bases not matched to a gene. CDR3 DNA sequence: TGTGCCATCAGTGCACGAGCGGGAGATGTAAATGAGCAGTTCTTC. It translates to CAISARAGDVNEQFF.

This clonotype was detected many times. The chain carries TRBV6-2 or TRBV6-3 and TRBJ2-5, with 8 bases identical to TRBD2. Germline V CDR1 and CDR2: MNHEY, SVGEGT. The CDR3 sequence is 15 residues long. V trimming: 6 bases; J trimming: 5 bases; junction bases outside the gene matches: 11. The CDR3 loop reads CASSLSGSRRETQYF. Here the CDR3 DNA reads TGTGCCAGCAGCTTAAGCGGGAGCCGACGGGAGACCCAGTACTTC.

This clonotype showed up many times. V is TRBV7-9 and J is TRBJ1-6; D unclear. The V gene lost 2 bases and the J gene lost 10 bases, with 12 bases spanning the gap. Germline CDR1 reads SEHNR; CDR2 reads FQNEAQ (reference sequence). This CDR3 has 14 amino acids. CDR3 DNA sequence: TGTGCCAGCAGCTTATCTGGGGAGGCCTCACCCCTCCACTTT. Protein product: CASSLSGEASPLHF. The full variable domain, with the rest looked up from reference TRBV7-9 and TRBJ1-6, is DTGVSQNPRHKITKRGQNVTFRCDPISEHNRLYWYRQTLGQGPEFLTYFQNEAQLEKSRLLSDRFSAERPKGSFSTLEIQRTEQGDSAMYLCASSLSGEASPLHFGNGTRLTVT.

Many counts were recorded for this clonotype. This chain connects TRBV4-1 to TRBJ2-1; 16 positions match TRBD2. Germline lookup yields CDR1 MGHRA and CDR2 YSYEKL. CDR3 length: 20 residues. The V and J ends lost 2 bases and 2 bases, in that order; junction bases with no gene match: 9. CDR3: CASSQFPGLAGGRAYNEQFF. The CDR3 DNA reads TGCGCCAGCAGCCAATTTCCGGGACTAGCGGGAGGGCGGGCCTACAATGAGCAGTTCTTC.

The chain has TRBV6-4 and TRBJ1-3; D uncertain. The CDR3 is 15 amino acids. The V gene's germline CDR1 is MRHNA and CDR2 SNTAGT. V shed 0 bases and J shed 0 bases, with 6 bases lying between them. In DNA form, the CDR3 reads TGTGCCAGCAGTGACTCCGTAGGCTCTGGAAACACCATATATTTT. It encodes CASSDSVGSGNTIYF.

This clonotype appeared a few times. The J gene is TRBJ1-6, the V gene TRBV3-1; D is undetermined. Trimming took off 1 base at V and 7 bases at J, with 8 bases between the two ends. The length of the CDR3 is 14 residues. Germline values: CDR1 LGHDT, CDR2 YNNKEL (reference sequence). DNA for the CDR3: TGTGCCAGCAGCCAAGCCTACAGAAATTCACCCCTCCACTTT. Translating it yields CASSQAYRNSPLHF. Full variable domain (rest looked up from reference TRBV3-1 and TRBJ1-6): DTAVSQTPKYLVTQMGNDKSIKCEQNLGHDTMYWYKQDSKKFLKIMFSYNNKELIINETVPNRFSPKSPDKAHLNLHINSLELGDSAVYFCASSQAYRNSPLHFGNGTRLTVT.

This chain joins TRBV7-9 and TRBJ1-4; 7 bases are a match to TRBD1. The CDR3 is 13 amino acids. CDR1 and CDR2 from the germline V gene are SEHNR and FQNEAQ (reference sequence). With V trimmed by 1 base and J by 9 bases, 2 bases remained unmatched. In DNA, the CDR3 is TGTGCCAGCAGCTTAGGGGGACAGAAAAAACTGTTTTTT. Translation: CASSLGGQKKLFF.

This clonotype was counted at least ten times. V usage is TRBV7-2 and J usage is TRBJ1-2; D ambiguous. Trimming took 1 base from V and 8 from J, leaving 5 bases between them. In germline, CDR1 is SGHTA, CDR2 FQGNSA. This CDR3 has 11 residues. The CDR3 loop is CASSLVGGYTF. Written as DNA, the CDR3 is TGTGCCAGCAGCTTAGTCGGCGGCTACACCTTC.

This clonotype was counted many times. The CDR3 DNA reads as TGTGCCACCAGCAGGAGTCTACACTACACAGATACGCAGTATTTT. It codes for CATSRSLHYTDTQYF. This sequence joins TRBV15 and TRBJ2-3; D uncertain. Trimming pared 3 bases from V and 2 bases from J, leaving 12 bases between. The CDR3 extends over 15 amino acids. Germline CDR1 LNHNV, CDR2 YYDKDF (reference sequence).

The chain employs TRBV20-1 and TRBJ1-4; D gene unclear. Germline V lookup: CDR1 DFQATT, CDR2 SNEGSKA (reference sequence). V was shortened by 3 bases and J by 4 bases, with 15 bases between the two germline ends. This CDR3 is built from 15 residues. CDR3 amino acids: CSASRMAANNEKLFF. The DNA for the CDR3 is TGCAGTGCTAGTCGAATGGCGGCAAATAATGAAAAACTGTTTTTT.

V is TRBV20-1 and J is TRBJ2-2; the D is unclear. This CDR3 is built from 13 residues. The germline V and J ends were trimmed by 5 bases and 5 bases, with 12 bases remaining between them. CDR1 is DFQATT, CDR2 SNEGSKA, per germline (reference sequence). CDR3 sequence: CSAPRPGTGELFF. CDR3 sequence (DNA): TGCAGTGCTCCAAGACCTGGGACCGGGGAGCTGTTTTTT.

This clonotype occurred many times. As DNA, the CDR3 is TGTGCCATCAGACAGCCCGGCGGCTACACCTTC. As protein: CAIRQPGGYTF. The chain employs TRBV10-3 and TRBJ1-2; D is undetermined. Per germline, CDR1 ENHRY and CDR2 SYGVKD. The CDR3 spans 11 residues. V gave up 6 bases and J gave up 8 bases, with 10 bases separating them.

Comment on this clonotype: A much larger clonotype is one base distant, so this may be a read error. The rearrangement uses TRBV24-1 and TRBJ2-7; 10 nucleotides line up with TRBD1. Germline CDR1 is KGHDR and CDR2 is SFDVKD. J lost 12 bases, V lost 7 bases, and 17 bases had no gene match. This CDR3 contains 15 residues. Written as DNA, the CDR3 is TGTGCCACCAGCCCGGGACAGGGGATCCGAGAGACCCTGTACTTC. Translated, it gives CATSPGQGIRETLYF.

This clonotype was seen ten or more times. The CDR3 region is CASSFGRGFDEQFF. The CDR3 DNA reads TGTGCCAGCAGCTTTGGCAGGGGGTTCGATGAGCAGTTCTTC. The chain has TRBV7-9 and TRBJ2-1, with TRBD1 matching 7 bases. CDR1 and CDR2 from the germline V gene are SEHNR and FQNEAQ (reference sequence). The CDR3 is 14 amino acids. J lost 8 bases, V lost 3 bases, and 7 bases had no gene match.

The sample holds a few counts of this clonotype. The chain couples TRBV12-3 or TRBV12-4 to TRBJ1-1, with a tentative D call TRBD1 (6 bases). Trimming stripped 6 bases from V and 6 bases from J, with 17 bases between. The CDR3 is made up of 14 amino acids. DNA for the CDR3: TGTGCCAGCAGACATGAACAGGGTCAGTCTGAAGCTTTCTTT. Protein product: CASRHEQGQSEAFF.

This clonotype was observed once. CDR3 residues: CASSLSPDTYEQYF. CDR3 sequence (DNA): TGTGCCAGCAGCTTAAGTCCCGACACCTACGAGCAGTACTTC. The chain has TRBV7-3 and TRBJ2-7; D not resolved. Germline V lookup: CDR1 SGHTA, CDR2 FQGTGA. The CDR3 extends over 14 amino acids. The V end lost 1 base, the J end lost 2 bases, and 9 bases lay between the germline ends. Drawing the rest from reference TRBV7-3 and TRBJ2-7, the complete variable domain is GAGVSQTPSNKVTEKGKYVELRCDPISGHTALYWYRQSLGQGPEFLIYFQGTGAADDSGLPNDRFFAVRPEGSVSTLKIQRTERGDSAVYLCASSLSPDTYEQYFGPGTRLTVT.

This chain uses TRBV5-5 with TRBJ2-5, with 7 bases identical to TRBD2. This CDR3 has 14 residues. CDR1 and CDR2 from the germline V gene are SGHKS and YYEKEE (reference sequence). The trim removed 0 bases at V and 4 bases at J, leaving 3 bases unmatched. CDR3 protein: CASSLGGEGETQYF. CDR3 DNA sequence: TGTGCCAGCAGCTTGGGCGGGGAGGGAGAGACCCAGTACTTC.

This chain connects TRBV10-3 to TRBJ1-4; D is perhaps TRBD1 (5 bases). Per the germline V gene, CDR1 is ENHRY and CDR2 is SYGVKD. Deletions cut 4 bases from V and 6 bases from J, with 12 bases between. The CDR3 extends over 14 amino acids. This chain's CDR3 is CAISGDGAYEKLFF. CDR3 DNA: TGTGCCATCAGTGGAGATGGGGCGTATGAAAAACTGTTTTTT.

The genes are TRBV24-1 and TRBJ2-2; 9 bases fit TRBD1. CDR1 is KGHDR, CDR2 SFDVKD, per germline. The J segment lost 6 bases and the V segment lost 3 bases, leaving 4 bases of the junction unmatched. There are 15 residues in the CDR3. The DNA for the CDR3 is TGTGCCACCAGTGATACTACAGGGGGCTCCGGGGAGCTGTTTTTT. Its protein is CATSDTTGGSGELFF.

In regard to this clonotype: A read error may be the cause here, since a much bigger clone is one base away. The chain employs TRBV28 and TRBJ1-2; 9 bases map to TRBD1. There are 13 residues in the CDR3. The germline CDR1 and CDR2 sequences are MDHEN and SYDVKM. V was clipped by 6 bases and J by 7 bases; unmatched bases: 6. The CDR3 loop is CASREGQGPGYTF. The CDR3 nucleotides read TGTGCCAGCAGAGAGGGACAGGGCCCTGGCTACACCTTC.